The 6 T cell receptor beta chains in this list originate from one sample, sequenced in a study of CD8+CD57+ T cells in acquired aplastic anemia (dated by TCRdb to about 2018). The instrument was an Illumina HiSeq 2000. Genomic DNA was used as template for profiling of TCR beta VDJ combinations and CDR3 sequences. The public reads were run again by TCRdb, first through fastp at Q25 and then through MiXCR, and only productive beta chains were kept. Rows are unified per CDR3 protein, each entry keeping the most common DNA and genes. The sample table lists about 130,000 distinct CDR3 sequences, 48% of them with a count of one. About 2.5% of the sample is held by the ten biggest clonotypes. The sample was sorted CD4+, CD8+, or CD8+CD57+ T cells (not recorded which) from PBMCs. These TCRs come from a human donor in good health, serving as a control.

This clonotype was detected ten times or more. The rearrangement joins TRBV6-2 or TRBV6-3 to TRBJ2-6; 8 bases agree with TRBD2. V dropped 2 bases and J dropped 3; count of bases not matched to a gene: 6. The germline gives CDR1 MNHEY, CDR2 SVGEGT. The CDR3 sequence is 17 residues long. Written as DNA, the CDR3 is TGTGCCAGCAGTTACCCACCGGGGGGGCTTGGGGCCAACGTCCTGACTTTC. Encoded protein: CASSYPPGGLGANVLTF.

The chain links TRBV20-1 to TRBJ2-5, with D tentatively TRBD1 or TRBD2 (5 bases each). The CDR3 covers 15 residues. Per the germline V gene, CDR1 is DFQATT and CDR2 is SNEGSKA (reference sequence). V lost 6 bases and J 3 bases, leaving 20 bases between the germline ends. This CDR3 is CSAKGRPETEETQYF. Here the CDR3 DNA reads TGCAGTGCGAAGGGACGCCCAGAAACTGAAGAGACCCAGTACTTC.

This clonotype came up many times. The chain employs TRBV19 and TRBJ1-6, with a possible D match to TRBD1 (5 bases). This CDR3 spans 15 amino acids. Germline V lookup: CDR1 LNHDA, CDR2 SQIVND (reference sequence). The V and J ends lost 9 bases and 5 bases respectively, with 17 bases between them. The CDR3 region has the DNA TGTGCCAGCCAGACCTCCGGGGGACATAATTCACCCCTCCACTTT. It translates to CASQTSGGHNSPLHF.

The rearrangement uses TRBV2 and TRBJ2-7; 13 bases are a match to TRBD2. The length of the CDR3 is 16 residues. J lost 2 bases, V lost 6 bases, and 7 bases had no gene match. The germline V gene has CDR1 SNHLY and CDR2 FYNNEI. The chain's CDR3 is CASRATSGRAPYEQYF. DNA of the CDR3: TGTGCCAGCAGGGCAACTAGCGGGAGGGCGCCCTACGAGCAGTACTTC.

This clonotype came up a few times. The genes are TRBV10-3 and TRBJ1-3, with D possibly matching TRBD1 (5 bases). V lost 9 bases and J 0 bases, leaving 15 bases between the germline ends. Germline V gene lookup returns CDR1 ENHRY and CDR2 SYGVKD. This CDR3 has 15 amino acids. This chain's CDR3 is CAIRNQGGSGNTIYF. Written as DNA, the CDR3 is TGTGCCATTCGGAATCAGGGAGGCTCTGGAAACACCATATATTTT.

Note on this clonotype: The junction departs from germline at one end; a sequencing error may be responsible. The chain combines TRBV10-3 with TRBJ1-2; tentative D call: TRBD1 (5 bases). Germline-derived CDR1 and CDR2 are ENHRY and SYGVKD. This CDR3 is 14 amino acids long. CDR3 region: CATSESWGCHGYTF. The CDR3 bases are TGTGCCACCAGTGAGTCGTGGGGGTGTCATGGCTACACCTTC.